This T cell receptor (beta chain) is drawn from a study of technical replicates of blood from a handful of donors. The assay was immunoSEQ multiplex PCR, and TCRdb's table has in-frame clones only and misses some. The profile shows around 76,000 clones, about 90% of them singletons. The CDR3 is 14 residues long. Losses at the gene ends were 5 bases for V and 6 bases for J; bases not matched to a gene: 8. Germline V CDR1 and CDR2: SGHTA, FQGNSA. The clonotype comes from a human donor in good health. Sequencing was done on a sample of T cells isolated from PBMCs. This chain uses TRBV7-2 with TRBJ1-1; 8 bases fit TRBD1. Here the CDR3 reads CASSPDRGRAEAFF. CDR3 coding DNA: TGTGCCAGCAGCCCCGACAGGGGCCGAGCTGAAGCTTTCTTT.